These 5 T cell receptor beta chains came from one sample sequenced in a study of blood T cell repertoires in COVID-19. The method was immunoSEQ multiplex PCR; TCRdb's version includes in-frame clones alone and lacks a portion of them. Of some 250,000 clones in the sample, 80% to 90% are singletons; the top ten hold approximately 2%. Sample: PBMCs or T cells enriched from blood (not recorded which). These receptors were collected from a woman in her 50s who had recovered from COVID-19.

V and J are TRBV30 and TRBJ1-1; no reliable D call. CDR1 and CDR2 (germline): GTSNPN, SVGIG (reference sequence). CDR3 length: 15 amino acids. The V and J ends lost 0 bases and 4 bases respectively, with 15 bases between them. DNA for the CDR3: TGTGCCTGGAGTGTAGGAGTTCTGCGTGGCACTGAAGCTTTCTTT. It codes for CAWSVGVLRGTEAFF.

This CDR3 is CASSLFSGGGEKLFF. The DNA of the CDR3 is TGTGCCAGCAGCCTATTCTCAGGGGGTGGTGAAAAACTGTTTTTT. V and J are TRBV28 and TRBJ1-4, with 7 positions matching TRBD1. Germline CDR1 and CDR2: MDHEN and SYDVKM. The CDR3 is 15 amino acids. J was trimmed by 7 bases and V by 6 bases; bases with no gene match: 11.

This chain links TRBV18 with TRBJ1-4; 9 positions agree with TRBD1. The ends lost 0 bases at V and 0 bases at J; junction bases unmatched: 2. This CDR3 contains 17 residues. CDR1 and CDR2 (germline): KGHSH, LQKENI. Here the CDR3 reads CASSPPDRGATNEKLFF. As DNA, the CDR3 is TGTGCCAGCTCACCACCGGACAGGGGAGCAACTAATGAAAAACTGTTTTTT.

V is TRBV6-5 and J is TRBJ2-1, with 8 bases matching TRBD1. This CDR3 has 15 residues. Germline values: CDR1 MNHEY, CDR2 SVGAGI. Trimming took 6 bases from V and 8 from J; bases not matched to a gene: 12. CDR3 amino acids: CASRSPGQALYEQFF. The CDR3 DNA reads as TGTGCCAGCAGGTCACCGGGACAGGCTTTATATGAGCAGTTCTTC.

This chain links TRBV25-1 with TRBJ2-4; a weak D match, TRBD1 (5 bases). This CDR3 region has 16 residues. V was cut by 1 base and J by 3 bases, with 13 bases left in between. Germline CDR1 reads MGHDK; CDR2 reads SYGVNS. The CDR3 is CASSESEGRGKNIQYF. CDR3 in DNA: TGTGCCAGCAGTGAATCTGAAGGAAGGGGCAAAAACATTCAGTACTTC.